The clone carrying this T cell receptor (beta chain) showed up just a few times. These data belong to a study of blood T cell repertoires in COVID-19. Study-wide background: Samples representing acute and convalescent COVID-19 were sourced from the United States, Italy and Spain.

The data were produced by immunoSEQ multiplex PCR, yet TCRdb's version contains in-frame clones alone and is incomplete. The repertoire includes some 120,000 clones, 80% to 90% of them detected once, and about 5.5% sits in the top ten. The V and J ends lost 3 bases and 6 bases respectively, with 18 bases between them. The V gene's germline CDR1 is MNHEY and CDR2 SMNVEV (reference sequence). The CDR3 sequence is 16 residues long. The sequencing input was peripheral blood. The TCR was taken from a man aged 80 or over with active or convalescent COVID-19. This chain uses TRBV27 with TRBJ2-1; tentatively, D is TRBD2 (6 bases). CDR3 bases: TGTGCCAGCAGTTTGGTCGGCGGGGCAATATCCAATGAGCAGTTCTTC. Translation gives CASSLVGGAISNEQFF.